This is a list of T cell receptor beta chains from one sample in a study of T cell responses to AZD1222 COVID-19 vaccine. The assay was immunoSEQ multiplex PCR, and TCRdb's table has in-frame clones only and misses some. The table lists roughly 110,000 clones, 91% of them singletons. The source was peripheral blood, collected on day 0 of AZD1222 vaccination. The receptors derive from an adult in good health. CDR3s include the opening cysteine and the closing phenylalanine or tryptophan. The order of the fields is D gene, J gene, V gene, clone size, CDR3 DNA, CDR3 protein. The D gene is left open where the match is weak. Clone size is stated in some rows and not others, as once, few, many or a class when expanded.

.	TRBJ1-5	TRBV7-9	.	TGTGCCAGCAGCCCCCTAGGGCAGCCGCCCCAGCATTTT	CASSPLGQPPQHF
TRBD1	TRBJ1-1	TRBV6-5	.	TGTGCCACCCAGGGGGTCGCTGAAGCTTTCTTT	CATQGVAEAFF
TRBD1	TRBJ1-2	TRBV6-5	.	TGTGCCAGCAGTCCGGACAGGGTCTATGGCTACACCTTC	CASSPDRVYGYTF
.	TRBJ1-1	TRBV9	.	TGTGCCAGCAGCGTGCAGGGAGACACTGAAGCTTTCTTT	CASSVQGDTEAFF
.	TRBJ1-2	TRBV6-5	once	TGTGCCAGCAGCTACAGAGGGGGCTACACCTTC	CASSYRGGYTF
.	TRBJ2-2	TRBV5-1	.	TGCGCCAGCAGCACGGTCCAGGGTCCCACCGGGGAGCTGTTTTTT	CASSTVQGPTGELFF
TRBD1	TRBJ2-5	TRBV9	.	TGTGCCAGCAGCCCAGAGGACAGGTTGGAGACCCAGTACTTC	CASSPEDRLETQYF
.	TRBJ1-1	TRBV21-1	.	TGTGCCAGCTTTGGAACCCCGATTAAAGAGACTGAAGCTTTCTTT	CASFGTPIKETEAFF
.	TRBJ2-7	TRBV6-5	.	TGTGCCAGCAGTTACTTAAGATTCAGTCGAGTTGAGGAGCAGTACTTC	CASSYLRFSRVEEQYF
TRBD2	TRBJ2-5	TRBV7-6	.	TGTGCCAGCAGCTTCCTGGTTCGGGGGGAGCAAGAGACCCAGTACTTC	CASSFLVRGEQETQYF
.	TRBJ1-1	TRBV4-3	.	TGCGCCAGCAGGCTGGGGTTTTCAAGTTATGAAGCTTTCTTT	CASRLGFSSYEAFF
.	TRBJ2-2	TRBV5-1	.	TGCGCCAGCAGCTTGGGAGGGTCCGGGGAGCTGTTTTTT	CASSLGGSGELFF
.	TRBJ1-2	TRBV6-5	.	TGTGCCAGCAAGAATGAAAGGACATCCGACTATGGCTACACCTTC	CASKNERTSDYGYTF
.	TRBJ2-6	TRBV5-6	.	TGTGCCAGCAGCTTAAGCTCTGGGGCCAACGTCCTGACTTTC	CASSLSSGANVLTF
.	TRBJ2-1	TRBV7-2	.	TGTGCCAGCAGCTTAACTAGCTGGAGCTCCTACAATGAGCAGTTCTTC	CASSLTSWSSYNEQFF
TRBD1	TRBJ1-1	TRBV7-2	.	TGTGCCAGCAGCTTCCCCGGGACAGGGGGAACTGAAGCTTTCTTT	CASSFPGTGGTEAFF
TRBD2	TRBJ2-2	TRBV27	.	TGTGCCAGCAGTTTATTGGCGGGGGGGAACACCGGGGAGCTGTTTTTT	CASSLLAGGNTGELFF
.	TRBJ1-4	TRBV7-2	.	TGTGCCAGCAGCTTAGTAGTTGGGGGATGGAATGAAAAACTGTTTTTT	CASSLVVGGWNEKLFF
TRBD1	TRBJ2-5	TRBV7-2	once	TGTGCCAGCAGCCGCGCTTTGGGACAGCAAGAGACCCAGTACTTC	CASSRALGQQETQYF
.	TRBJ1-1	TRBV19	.	TGTGCCAGTAGTAGCACCGCGGGGGATGAAGCTTTCTTT	CASSSTAGDEAFF
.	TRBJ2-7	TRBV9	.	TGTGCCAGCAGCCCCGAACCCGTAGGACCCATGGGCGAGCAGTACTTC	CASSPEPVGPMGEQYF
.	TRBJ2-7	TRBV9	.	TGTGCCAGCAGCGTAGCCGGGGGGCTGGCCTACGAGCAGTACTTC	CASSVAGGLAYEQYF
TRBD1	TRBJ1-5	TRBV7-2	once	TGTGCCAGCAGCTTAGCGCTGGAGGGGGCCCAGCCCCAGCATTTT	CASSLALEGAQPQHF
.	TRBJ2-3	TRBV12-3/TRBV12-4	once	TGTGCCAGCAGTACTAGTTTGGCGCAGTATTTT	CASSTSLAQYF
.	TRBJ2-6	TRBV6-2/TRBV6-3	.	TGTGCCAGCAGTTACTGGGGCTCTGGGGCCAACGTCCTGACTTTC	CASSYWGSGANVLTF
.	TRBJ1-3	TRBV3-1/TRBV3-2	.	TGTGCCAGCAGCCAGTACAGGGCAACCTCTGGAAACACCATATATTTT	CASSQYRATSGNTIYF
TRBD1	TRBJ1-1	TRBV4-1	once	TGCGCCAGCAGCCAAGAAGTCAGGGGGGTGAACACTGAAGCTTTCTTT	CASSQEVRGVNTEAFF
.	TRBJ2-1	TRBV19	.	TGTGCCAGTAGTATGGAGCGGGTAGGCTACAATGAGCAGTTCTTC	CASSMERVGYNEQFF
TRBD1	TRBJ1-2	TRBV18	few	TGTGCCAGCTCACCCAAAACAGACAGGGCGTCAGGCTACACCTTC	CASSPKTDRASGYTF
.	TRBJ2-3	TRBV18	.	TGTGCCAGCTCACCGGGGACCGGGGCCACAGATACGCAGTATTTT	CASSPGTGATDTQYF
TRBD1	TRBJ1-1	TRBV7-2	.	TGTGCCAGCAGCTCCCCCCGGGACAGGGGAGGGGGTAGGGACACTGAAGCTTTCTTT	CASSSPRDRGGGRDTEAFF
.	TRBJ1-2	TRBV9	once	TGTGCCAGCAGCGTAGAGGGGTGGAGCTACACCTTC	CASSVEGWSYTF
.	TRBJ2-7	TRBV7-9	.	TGTGCCAGCAGCTTCGACAAAGCCTACGAGCAGTACTTC	CASSFDKAYEQYF
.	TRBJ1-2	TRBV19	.	TGTGCCAGTAGTATCGGGACTCCCGGAAACTATGGCTACACCTTC	CASSIGTPGNYGYTF
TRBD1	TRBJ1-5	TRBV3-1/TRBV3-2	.	TGTGCCAGCAGCTTAGGGACAGGGGGCGGACAGCCCCAGCATTTT	CASSLGTGGGQPQHF
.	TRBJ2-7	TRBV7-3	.	TGTGCCAGCAGTGTAAACGGGATCGAGCCTTACGAGCAGTACTTC	CASSVNGIEPYEQYF
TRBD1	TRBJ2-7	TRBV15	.	TGTGCCACCCTGAACCCGGGACAGGTACTCTACGAGCAGTACTTC	CATLNPGQVLYEQYF
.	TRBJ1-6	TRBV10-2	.	TGCGCCAGCAGTGAACCCGGGAACTATAATTCACCCCTCCACTTT	CASSEPGNYNSPLHF
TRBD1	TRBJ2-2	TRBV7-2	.	TGTGCCAGCAGCTTAGGGGACAGGGAGTACGGGGAGCTGTTTTTT	CASSLGDREYGELFF
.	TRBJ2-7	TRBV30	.	TGTGCCTGGGACGCTTACGAGCAGTACTTC	CAWDAYEQYF
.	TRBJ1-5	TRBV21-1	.	TGTGCCAGCAGCTCTCAGGGACAGCCCCAGCATTTT	CASSSQGQPQHF
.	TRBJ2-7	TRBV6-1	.	TGTGCCAGCAGTGAAACAGGTTACGAGCAGTACTTC	CASSETGYEQYF
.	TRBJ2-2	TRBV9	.	TGTGCCAGCAGGCGCCCCGGGGAGCTGTTTTTT	CASRRPGELFF
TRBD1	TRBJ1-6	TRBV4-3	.	TGCGCCAGCAGCCAAACAACAGGGGGGGTCCCCCTCCACTTT	CASSQTTGGVPLHF
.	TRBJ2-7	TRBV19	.	TGTGCCAGTGCGCCAGGAAGACTTTCTCACGAGCAGTACTTC	CASAPGRLSHEQYF
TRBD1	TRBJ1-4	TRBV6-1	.	TGTGCCAGCAGTGACCCAGGGGGCACTAATGAAAAACTGTTTTTT	CASSDPGGTNEKLFF
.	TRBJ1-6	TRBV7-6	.	TGTGCCAGCAGCCCCCTCGGGGGTCTTCTCTCCTATAATTCACCCCTCCACTTT	CASSPLGGLLSYNSPLHF
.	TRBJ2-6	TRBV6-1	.	TGTGCCAGCAGTGAATTGCAGTTTGGGGCCAACGTCCTGACTTTC	CASSELQFGANVLTF
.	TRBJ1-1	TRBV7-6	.	TGTGCCAGCAGCATAAGAAGAGCTCGAGGAGGTAAAGCTTTCTTT	CASSIRRARGGKAFF
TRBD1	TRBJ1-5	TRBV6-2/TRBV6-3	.	TGTGCCAGCAGTACCACAGGGGTGAGCCAGCCCCAGCATTTT	CASSTTGVSQPQHF
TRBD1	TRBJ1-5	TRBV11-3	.	TGTGGAGGGGCTCACGGACAGGGGGCGGATAGCAATCAGCCCCAGCATTTT	CGGAHGQGADSNQPQHF
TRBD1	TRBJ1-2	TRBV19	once	TGTGCCAGTAGTGTCGGACAGGTCGATGGCTACACCTTC	CASSVGQVDGYTF
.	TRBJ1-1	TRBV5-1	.	TGCGCCAGCAGCTTAGAATTCGGTCAGGGGAACACTGAAGCTTTCTTT	CASSLEFGQGNTEAFF
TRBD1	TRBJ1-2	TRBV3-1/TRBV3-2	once	TGTGCCAGCAGCCAAGGACAGGGGGGCAATGGCTACACCTTC	CASSQGQGGNGYTF
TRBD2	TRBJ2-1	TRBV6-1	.	TGTGCCAGCAGTGCCCCCACGGGACTAGTCGGGTGGTATGAGCAGTTCTTC	CASSAPTGLVGWYEQFF
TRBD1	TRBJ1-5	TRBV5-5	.	TGTGCCAGCAGCCTCGACAGGGGGACTTACACCAGCAATCAGCCCCAGCATTTT	CASSLDRGTYTSNQPQHF
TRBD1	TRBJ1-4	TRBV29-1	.	TGCAGCGTTGGTGTGGTTGGACAGGGAGGTGAAAAACTGTTTTTT	CSVGVVGQGGEKLFF
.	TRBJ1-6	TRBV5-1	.	TGCGCCAGCAGCTTTGGGCCTAATTCACCCCTCCACTTT	CASSFGPNSPLHF
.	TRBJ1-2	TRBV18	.	TGTGCCAGCTCACCAGCAGGGCGCGGAGTATATGGCTACACCTTC	CASSPAGRGVYGYTF